This T cell receptor beta chain was observed in a study of OX40 agonist ivuxolimab in advanced cancers. The wider study: Two patients with cutaneous melanoma and one with hepatocellular carcinoma, three in total, showed partial responses.

V shed 4 bases and J shed 0 bases, with 4 bases lying between them. The CDR3 sequence is 12 residues long. Germline V gene data show CDR1 as SGHKS and CDR2 as YYEKEE (reference sequence). Sequencing used immunoSEQ multiplex PCR; TCRdb keeps in-frame clones, though not all of them. The sample has 100,000 to 120,000 clones; roughly nine tenths are singletons. The sequence derives from an adult with an advanced solid tumor such as melanoma, head and neck, liver or kidney cancer. Here the sequenced sample was CD4+ or CD8+ T cells sorted from blood, taken in a trial of the OX40 agonist ivuxolimab. V usage is TRBV5-5 and J usage is TRBJ2-5; no definite D call. Written as DNA, the CDR3 is TGTGCCAGCAGCCTCTACCAAGAGACCCAGTACTTC. It translates to CASSLYQETQYF.